The clone carrying this T cell receptor beta chain has at least ten counts. Its antigen is as yet unknown. CDR1 MDHEN and CDR2 SYDVKM come from the germline V gene. The CDR3 has 15 residues. V was clipped by 5 bases and J by 3 bases, with 15 bases between them. This sample is drawn from a study of CD8 T cells in ankylosing spondylitis. Whole-study findings and limits: Reports of some motif variants in reactive arthritis synovial fluid and blood predate this one. Disease-linked clones had a CD8+ phenotype and relatively low frequency in peripheral blood. Among TCR beta sequences, a motif of under 10 highly homologous variants appeared characteristic of ankylosing spondylitis blood. According to the report, clones linked to the disease were significantly enriched in matched synovial fluid samples taken from ankylosing spondylitis patients.

TCRdb re-derived calls from the 5' RACE reads in MiXCR, one entry per CDR3 protein. This sample has roughly 180,000 distinct CDR3 sequences; around a tenth occur once, and the top ten carry about 28%. This sequence joins TRBV28 and TRBJ2-3; D unclear. The receptor was derived from a male donor with ankylosing spondylitis or in good health (not recorded which). The sample consisted of blood, either unsorted or a sorted T cell fraction (not recorded which). The CDR3 DNA reads as TGTGCCAGCAGTCTCCCTCGGGCCTATACAGATACGCAGTATTTT. Translating it yields CASSLPRAYTDTQYF.